The 2 T cell receptor beta chains below come from one sample, sequenced in a study of chemoradiotherapy in HPV16-positive cancers. This table comes from immunoSEQ multiplex PCR, and its TCRdb copy is limited to in-frame clones, with some not included. This sample has some 5,200 clones, with roughly 80% found just once. Sampling took place from a patient who underwent chemoradiotherapy. These receptors came from a human donor with HPV-associated anogenital cancer.

The chain has TRBV6-5 and TRBJ2-7; 8 nucleotides agree with TRBD1. Trimming at V came to 6 bases and at J to 9 bases, leaving 7 bases not matched to a gene. The CDR3 has 12 amino acids. Germline V CDR1 and CDR2: MNHEY, SVGAGI. DNA of the CDR3: TGTGCCAGCAGCGGACAGGGAGGTTGGCAGTACTTC. Protein sequence: CASSGQGGWQYF.

The rearrangement joins TRBV18 to TRBJ2-5; tentative D call: TRBD1 (6 bases). Trimming stripped 9 bases from V and 0 bases from J, with 11 bases between. The CDR3 is 13 residues long. Per the germline V gene, CDR1 is KGHSH and CDR2 is LQKENI. The CDR3 loop is CASLRDNQETQYF. DNA of the CDR3: TGTGCCAGTCTCCGGGACAACCAAGAGACCCAGTACTTC. Based on the CDR3 plus reference TRBV18 and TRBJ2-5, the full variable domain is NAGVMQNPRHLVRRRGQEARLRCSPMKGHSHVYWYRQLPEEGLKFMVYLQKENIIDESGMPKERFSAEFPKEGPSILRIQQVVRGDSAAYFCASLRDNQETQYFGPGTRLLVL.